Listed below are T cell receptor beta chains from one sample, sequenced in a study of vaccination effects on CD4 cells after COVID-19. Antigens of these TCRs are unknown. Sequenced by immunoSEQ multiplex PCR; TCRdb stores in-frame clones only, minus some. The table lists around 44,000 clones, over 60% of them singletons, with 3% to 4% in the top ten. The specimen comprised CD4+ T cells from PBMCs cultured without peptide, sampled after COVID-19 vaccination. These receptor sequences come from a human donor who had a prior SARS-CoV-2 infection. Each CDR3 is given without its conserved first and last residue.

V gene	J gene	CDR3 length	CDR3 protein
TRBV9	TRBJ1-1	13	ASSVGGLGGTEAF
TRBV4-1	TRBJ2-7	14	ASSPTQTTGSYEQY
TRBV10-3	TRBJ1-1	11	ATRFQGDTEAF
TRBV10-3	TRBJ2-7	15	AISGAPTSGTSYEQY
TRBV18	TRBJ2-1	15	ASSPERTGYSYNEQF
TRBV7-3	TRBJ1-1	12	ASSLQGSGTEAF
TRBV5-1	TRBJ2-3	14	ASSRTSGGAKDTQY
TRBV5-4	TRBJ2-7	13	ASSLRSGVRYEQY
TRBV7-9	TRBJ2-5	14	ASSLGGLYSQETQY
TRBV5-6	TRBJ1-2	11	ASSLQGADGYT
TRBV18	TRBJ2-7	10	ASSLRAYEQY
TRBV4-1	TRBJ2-5	9	ASSQEETQY
TRBV5-1	TRBJ1-2	14	ASSRDSHVDNYGYT
TRBV19	TRBJ2-5	12	ASSHFRSQETQY
TRBV12-3/TRBV12-4	TRBJ2-7	11	ASSRDRGYEQY
TRBV19	TRBJ1-2	13	ASKKGTGGNYGYT
TRBV14	TRBJ2-1	13	ASSQAFSGRREQF
TRBV24-1	TRBJ2-1	12	ATSLAGGNNEQF
TRBV19	TRBJ1-5	15	ASSILGFGVSNQPQH
TRBV11-1	TRBJ2-7	13	ASSLGLPGSAEQY
TRBV5-5	TRBJ1-2	13	ASSFVPPGNYGYT
TRBV5-1	TRBJ2-3	15	ASSLGIAGGRTDTQY
TRBV5-1	TRBJ1-6	14	ASRNDRPEYNSPLH
TRBV27	TRBJ1-4	13	ASSLLSRPNEKLF
TRBV29-1	TRBJ2-3	12	SVGPGEMTDTQY
TRBV3-1/TRBV3-2	TRBJ2-3	14	ASSGDVAPSTDTQY
TRBV4-2	TRBJ2-3	12	ASSQGDWKDTQY
TRBV5-6	TRBJ1-3	12	ASSNRQVGDTIY
TRBV7-3	TRBJ2-2	11	ASSLSTARELF
TRBV5-1	TRBJ2-5	13	ASSLLAGAQETQY
TRBV5-1	TRBJ2-5	13	ASSLEGTGEETQY
TRBV5-1	TRBJ2-6	15	ASSLGTGGTGANVLT
TRBV30	TRBJ2-3	12	AWSQQAGTDTQY
TRBV5-5	TRBJ1-5	13	ASSAFGGNDQPQH
TRBV29-1	TRBJ2-1	9	SVVSYNEQF
TRBV7-9	TRBJ1-2	11	ASSPGVGYGYT
TRBV5-1	TRBJ1-2	11	ASTTGQGEGYT
TRBV2	TRBJ2-3	14	ASRTPSSTGTDTQY
TRBV19	TRBJ1-1	12	ASSSPGGSTEAF
TRBV5-1	TRBJ2-7	13	ASSLVRTENYEQY
TRBV11-2	TRBJ2-3	12	ASSLDRHADTQY
TRBV28	TRBJ2-6	14	ASSPRQSSGANVLT
TRBV28	TRBJ2-5	10	ASESVSETQY
TRBV7-6	TRBJ2-7	12	ASSSNRGGYEQY
TRBV11-3	TRBJ2-7	13	ASRRLAGVSYEQY
TRBV14	TRBJ2-3	12	ASSQVIGTDTQY
TRBV15	TRBJ2-1	13	ATSRDGQNYNEQF
TRBV7-2	TRBJ1-6	13	ASSLELRVNSPLH
TRBV5-1	TRBJ2-5	12	ASSLDGGQETQY
TRBV10-3	TRBJ2-3	12	AISRTGDLDTQY
TRBV18	TRBJ2-7	14	ASSPALAGAPYEQY
TRBV6-4	TRBJ1-6	11	ASSDSVNSPLH
TRBV7-2	TRBJ1-1	15	ASSLAVGQGMGTEAF
TRBV20-1	TRBJ2-1	13	SASSGLARYNEQF
TRBV11-3	TRBJ1-1	11	ASSLGQNTEAF